A selection of T cell receptor beta chains follows, all from one sample in a study of immune characterization of retroperitoneal liposarcoma. TCRdb re-analysed the PCR reads in MiXCR, keeping a single row per CDR3 protein. The sample carries approximately 11,000 distinct CDR3 sequences, roughly 30% recorded once. The sequenced sample consisted of tumor tissue. The receptors shown here come from a female donor with retroperitoneal liposarcoma. CDR3s include the opening cysteine and the closing phenylalanine or tryptophan. A D gene is named only where the DNA matches it firmly. Expanded clones are given a class, and other clones once, few, many or no size at all.

j_gene: TRBJ2-3; v_gene: TRBV28; d_gene: TRBD2; abundance: -; CDR3aa: CASSSRLAGVSTDTQYF; CDR3nt: TGTGCCAGCAGTTCCAGACTAGCGGGGGTCTCCACAGATACGCAGTATTTT
j_gene: TRBJ1-2; v_gene: TRBV6-1; d_gene: -; abundance: many; CDR3aa: CASSYRFREGYTF; CDR3nt: TGTGCCAGCAGTTACCGATTCAGGGAAGGCTACACCTTC
j_gene: TRBJ2-2; v_gene: TRBV6-1; d_gene: TRBD1; abundance: many; CDR3aa: CASSDQGQGALFF; CDR3nt: TGTGCCAGCAGTGACCAGGGACAGGGGGCTTTGTTTTTT
j_gene: TRBJ2-7; v_gene: TRBV7-4; d_gene: -; abundance: -; CDR3aa: CASSYGRDEQYF; CDR3nt: TGTGCCAGCAGCTACGGTAGAGACGAGCAGTACTTC
j_gene: TRBJ2-5; v_gene: TRBV4-1; d_gene: -; abundance: -; CDR3aa: CASSHGWRGGETQYF; CDR3nt: TGCGCCAGCAGCCACGGTTGGAGGGGCGGGGAGACCCAGTACTTC
j_gene: TRBJ2-1; v_gene: TRBV7-6; d_gene: -; abundance: few; CDR3aa: CASSNTKEGFF; CDR3nt: TGTGCCAGCAGTAACACCAAGGAGGGGTTCTTC
j_gene: TRBJ2-3; v_gene: TRBV6-1; d_gene: TRBD2; abundance: few; CDR3aa: CASNSGLAGTDTQYF; CDR3nt: TGTGCCAGCAACTCGGGACTAGCGGGCACAGATACGCAGTATTTT
j_gene: TRBJ2-3; v_gene: TRBV6-8; d_gene: -; abundance: -; CDR3aa: CASSQADTQYF; CDR3nt: TGTGCCAGCAGTCAGGCGGATACGCAGTATTTT
j_gene: TRBJ2-3; v_gene: TRBV12-3/TRBV12-4; d_gene: -; abundance: few; CDR3aa: CASSNLVAGRGTDTQYF; CDR3nt: TGTGCCAGCAGCAACCTCGTCGCGGGAAGGGGCACAGATACGCAGTATTTT
j_gene: TRBJ2-1; v_gene: TRBV7-6; d_gene: TRBD2; abundance: many; CDR3aa: CASSSPRLAGQGTQFF; CDR3nt: TGTGCCAGCAGCTCTCCTCGACTAGCGGGGCAGGGGACCCAGTTCTTC
j_gene: TRBJ2-7; v_gene: TRBV6-1; d_gene: TRBD1; abundance: -; CDR3aa: CASRAGGGGAYEQYF; CDR3nt: TGTGCCAGCAGAGCAGGGGGCGGAGGAGCCTACGAGCAGTACTTC
j_gene: TRBJ2-4; v_gene: TRBV7-2; d_gene: -; abundance: many; CDR3aa: CASSLGLLGGAKNIQYF; CDR3nt: TGTGCCAGCAGCTTAGGTCTTCTGGGGGGAGCCAAAAACATTCAGTACTTC
j_gene: TRBJ2-7; v_gene: TRBV6-1; d_gene: TRBD1; abundance: many; CDR3aa: CASSETGGTYEQYF; CDR3nt: TGTGCCAGCAGTGAAACAGGGGGGACCTACGAGCAGTACTTC
j_gene: TRBJ1-1; v_gene: TRBV6-6; d_gene: -; abundance: few; CDR3aa: CASSYERGTEAFF; CDR3nt: TGTGCCAGCAGTTACGAGAGGGGCACTGAAGCTTTCTTT
j_gene: TRBJ2-5; v_gene: TRBV5-3; d_gene: -; abundance: few; CDR3aa: CARSLVRIQETQYF; CDR3nt: TGTGCCAGAAGCTTGGTTCGAATTCAAGAGACCCAGTACTTC
j_gene: TRBJ2-5; v_gene: TRBV11-2; d_gene: TRBD2; abundance: -; CDR3aa: CASSLLGGRQETQYF; CDR3nt: TGTGCCAGCAGCTTATTGGGCGGGAGGCAGGAGACCCAGTACTTC
j_gene: TRBJ2-5; v_gene: TRBV7-2; d_gene: -; abundance: few; CDR3aa: CASSLEGYGTQYF; CDR3nt: TGTGCCAGCAGCTTAGAGGGCTACGGGACCCAGTACTTC
j_gene: TRBJ2-3; v_gene: TRBV6-1; d_gene: -; abundance: -; CDR3aa: CASSEGDRSTDTQYF; CDR3nt: TGTGCCAGCAGTGAAGGTGACAGGAGCACAGATACGCAGTATTTT
j_gene: TRBJ2-5; v_gene: TRBV27; d_gene: -; abundance: medium-sized; CDR3aa: CASSVKAQETQYF; CDR3nt: TGTGCCAGCAGCGTGAAGGCCCAAGAGACCCAGTACTTC
j_gene: TRBJ2-1; v_gene: TRBV7-6; d_gene: -; abundance: -; CDR3aa: CATSRWEDYEQFF; CDR3nt: TGTGCCACCAGTCGATGGGAAGACTACGAGCAGTTCTTC
j_gene: TRBJ1-1; v_gene: TRBV6-2/TRBV6-3; d_gene: TRBD1; abundance: -; CDR3aa: CASSSPPTGAPEAFF; CDR3nt: TGTGCCAGCAGTTCTCCACCCACAGGGGCCCCGGAAGCTTTCTTT
j_gene: TRBJ2-1; v_gene: TRBV7-6; d_gene: -; abundance: many; CDR3aa: CASSTPDDEQFF; CDR3nt: TGTGCCAGCAGCACCCCCGACGATGAGCAGTTCTTC
j_gene: TRBJ2-7; v_gene: TRBV11-1; d_gene: TRBD2; abundance: many; CDR3aa: CASSSPTTPLAGGPVIYEQYF; CDR3nt: TGTGCCAGCAGCTCACCAACCACACCACTAGCGGGAGGGCCGGTGATCTACGAGCAGTACTTC
j_gene: TRBJ1-1; v_gene: TRBV7-6; d_gene: -; abundance: few; CDR3aa: CASSARPDTEAFF; CDR3nt: TGTGCCAGCAGCGCCCGGCCTGACACTGAAGCTTTCTTT
j_gene: TRBJ2-2; v_gene: TRBV12-3/TRBV12-4; d_gene: -; abundance: few; CDR3aa: CASSPRGRTGELFF; CDR3nt: TGTGCCAGCAGTCCTCGTGGACGGACCGGGGAGCTGTTTTTT
j_gene: TRBJ2-5; v_gene: TRBV6-6; d_gene: -; abundance: medium-sized; CDR3aa: CASSYVSPASRGETQYF; CDR3nt: TGTGCCAGCAGTTACGTTTCCCCCGCCTCGCGGGGAGAGACCCAGTACTTC
j_gene: TRBJ2-5; v_gene: TRBV25-1; d_gene: TRBD2; abundance: few; CDR3aa: CASSTSGSQETQYF; CDR3nt: TGTGCCAGCAGTACTAGCGGGAGCCAAGAGACCCAGTACTTC
j_gene: TRBJ2-3; v_gene: TRBV12-5; d_gene: TRBD2; abundance: few; CDR3aa: CASGLVLRGVSTDTQYF; CDR3nt: TGTGCTAGTGGTTTGGTCCTTCGGGGGGTAAGCACAGATACGCAGTATTTT